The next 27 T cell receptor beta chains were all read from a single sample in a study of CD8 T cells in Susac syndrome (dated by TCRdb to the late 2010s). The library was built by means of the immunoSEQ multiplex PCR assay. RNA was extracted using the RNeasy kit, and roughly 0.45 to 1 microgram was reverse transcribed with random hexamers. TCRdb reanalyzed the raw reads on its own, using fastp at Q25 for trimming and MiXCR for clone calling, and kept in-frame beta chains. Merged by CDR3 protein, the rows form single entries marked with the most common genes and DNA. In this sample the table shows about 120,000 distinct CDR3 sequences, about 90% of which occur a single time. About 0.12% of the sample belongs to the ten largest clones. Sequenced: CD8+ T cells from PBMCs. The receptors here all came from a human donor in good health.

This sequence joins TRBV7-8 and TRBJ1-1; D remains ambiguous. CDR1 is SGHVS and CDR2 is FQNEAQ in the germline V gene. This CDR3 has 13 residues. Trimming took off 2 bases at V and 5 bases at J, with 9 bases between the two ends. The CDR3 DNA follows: TGTGCCAGCAGCTTACTTCTAGAGACTGAAGCTTTCTTT. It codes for CASSLLLETEAFF.

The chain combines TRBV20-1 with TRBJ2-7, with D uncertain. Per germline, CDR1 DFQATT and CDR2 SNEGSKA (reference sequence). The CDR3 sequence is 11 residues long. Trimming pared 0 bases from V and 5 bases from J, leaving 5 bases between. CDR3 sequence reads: CSAREPNEQYF. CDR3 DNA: TGCAGTGCTAGAGAACCCAACGAGCAGTACTTC.

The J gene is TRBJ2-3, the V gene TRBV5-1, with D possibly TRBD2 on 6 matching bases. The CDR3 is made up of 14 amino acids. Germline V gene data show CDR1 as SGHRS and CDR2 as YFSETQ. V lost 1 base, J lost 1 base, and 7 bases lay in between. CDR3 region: CASSLRLGTDTQYF. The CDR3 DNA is TGCGCCAGCAGCTTGCGACTAGGCACAGATACGCAGTATTTT. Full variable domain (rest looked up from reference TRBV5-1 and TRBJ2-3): KAGVTQTPRYLIKTRGQQVTLSCSPISGHRSVSWYQQTPGQGLQFLFEYFSETQRNKGNFPGRFSGRQFSNSRSEMNVSTLELGDSALYLCASSLRLGTDTQYFGPGTRLTVL.

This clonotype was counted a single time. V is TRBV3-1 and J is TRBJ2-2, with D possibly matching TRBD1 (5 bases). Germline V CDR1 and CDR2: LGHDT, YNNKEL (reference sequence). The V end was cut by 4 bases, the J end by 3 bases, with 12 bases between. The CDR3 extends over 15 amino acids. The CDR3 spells CASSPIDSYTGELFF. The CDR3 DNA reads TGTGCCAGCAGCCCAATCGACAGCTACACCGGGGAGCTGTTTTTT.

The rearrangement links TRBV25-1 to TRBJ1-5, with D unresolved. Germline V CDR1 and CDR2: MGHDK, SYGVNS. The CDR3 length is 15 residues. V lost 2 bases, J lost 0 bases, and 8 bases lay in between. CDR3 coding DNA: TGTGCCAGCAGTGAAGGCAGTTATAGCAATCAGCCCCAGCATTTT. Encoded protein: CASSEGSYSNQPQHF.

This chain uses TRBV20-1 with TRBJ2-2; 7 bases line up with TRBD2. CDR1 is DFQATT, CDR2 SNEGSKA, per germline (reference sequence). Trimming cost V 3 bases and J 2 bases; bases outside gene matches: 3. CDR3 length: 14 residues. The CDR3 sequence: CSASRDYNTGELFF. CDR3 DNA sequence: TGCAGTGCTAGCCGGGACTACAACACCGGGGAGCTGTTTTTT.

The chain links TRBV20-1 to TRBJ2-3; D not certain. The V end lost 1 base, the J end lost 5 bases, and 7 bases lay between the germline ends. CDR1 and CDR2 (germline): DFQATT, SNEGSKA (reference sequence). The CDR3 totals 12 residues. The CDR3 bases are TGCAGTGCTAGAGTGTGGGGAGATACGCAGTATTTT. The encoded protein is CSARVWGDTQYF.

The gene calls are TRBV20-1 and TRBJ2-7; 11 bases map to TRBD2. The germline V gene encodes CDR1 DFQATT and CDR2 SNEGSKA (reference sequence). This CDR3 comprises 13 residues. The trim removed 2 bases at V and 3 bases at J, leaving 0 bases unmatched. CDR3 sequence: CSARTSGSYEQYF. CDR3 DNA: TGCAGTGCTAGAACTAGCGGGAGCTACGAGCAGTACTTC.

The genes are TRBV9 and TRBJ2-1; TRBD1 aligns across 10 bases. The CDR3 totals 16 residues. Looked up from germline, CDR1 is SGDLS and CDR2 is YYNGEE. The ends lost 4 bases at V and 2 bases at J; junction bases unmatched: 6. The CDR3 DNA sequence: TGTGCCAGCAGCTCCGGACAGGGGGGAGCCTACAATGAGCAGTTCTTC. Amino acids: CASSSGQGGAYNEQFF. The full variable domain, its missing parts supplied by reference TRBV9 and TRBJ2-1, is DSGVTQTPKHLITATGQRVTLRCSPRSGDLSVYWYQQSLDQGLQFLIQYYNGEERAKGNILERFSAQQFPDLHSELNLSSLELGDSALYFCASSSGQGGAYNEQFFGPGTRLTVL.

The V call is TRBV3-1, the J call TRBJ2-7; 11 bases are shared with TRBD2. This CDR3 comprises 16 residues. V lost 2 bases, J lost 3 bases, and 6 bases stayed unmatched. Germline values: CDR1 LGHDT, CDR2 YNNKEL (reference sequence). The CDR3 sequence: CASSQTGTSGLYEQYF. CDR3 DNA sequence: TGTGCCAGCAGCCAAACCGGGACTAGCGGACTCTACGAGCAGTACTTC.

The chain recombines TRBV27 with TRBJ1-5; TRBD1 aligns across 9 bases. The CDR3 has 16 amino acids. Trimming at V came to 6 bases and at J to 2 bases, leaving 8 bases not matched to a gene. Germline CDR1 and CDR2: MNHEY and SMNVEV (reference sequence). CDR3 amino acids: CASSPGTGLGNQPQHF. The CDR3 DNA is TGTGCCAGCAGCCCCGGGACAGGGCTTGGCAATCAGCCCCAGCATTTT.

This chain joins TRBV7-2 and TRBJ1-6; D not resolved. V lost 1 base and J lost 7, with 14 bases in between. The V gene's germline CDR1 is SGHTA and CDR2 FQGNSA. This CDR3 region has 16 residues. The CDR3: CASSLVEGPLNSPLHF. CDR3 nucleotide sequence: TGTGCCAGCAGCTTAGTCGAAGGCCCGCTGAATTCACCCCTCCACTTT.

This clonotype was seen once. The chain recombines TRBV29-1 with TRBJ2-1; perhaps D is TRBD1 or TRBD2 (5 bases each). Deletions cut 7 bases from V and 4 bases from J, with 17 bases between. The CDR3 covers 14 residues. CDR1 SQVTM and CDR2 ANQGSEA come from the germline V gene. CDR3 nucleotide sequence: TGCAGCGAGGCCGGGACCCCACCGTACAATGAGCAGTTCTTC. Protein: CSEAGTPPYNEQFF.

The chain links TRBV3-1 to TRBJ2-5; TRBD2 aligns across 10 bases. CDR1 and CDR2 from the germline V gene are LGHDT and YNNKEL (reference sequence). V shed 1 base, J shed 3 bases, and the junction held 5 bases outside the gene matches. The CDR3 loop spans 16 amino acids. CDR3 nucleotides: TGTGCCAGCAGCCAAGCCGAGCGGGGGGGCGAAGAGACCCAGTACTTC. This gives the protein CASSQAERGGEETQYF.

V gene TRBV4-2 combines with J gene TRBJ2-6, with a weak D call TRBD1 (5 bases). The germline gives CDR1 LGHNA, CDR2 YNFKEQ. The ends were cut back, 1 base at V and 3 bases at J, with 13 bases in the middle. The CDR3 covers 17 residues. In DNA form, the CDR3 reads TGTGCCAGCAGCCAAGTAGGTGGGGCTGGTGGGGCCAACGTCCTGACTTTC. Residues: CASSQVGGAGGANVLTF.

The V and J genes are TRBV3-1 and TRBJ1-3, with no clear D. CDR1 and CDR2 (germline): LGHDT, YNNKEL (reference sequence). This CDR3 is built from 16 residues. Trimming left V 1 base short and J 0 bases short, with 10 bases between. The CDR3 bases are TGTGCCAGCAGCCAAGGTGTCCGCCTCTCTGGAAACACCATATATTTT. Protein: CASSQGVRLSGNTIYF.

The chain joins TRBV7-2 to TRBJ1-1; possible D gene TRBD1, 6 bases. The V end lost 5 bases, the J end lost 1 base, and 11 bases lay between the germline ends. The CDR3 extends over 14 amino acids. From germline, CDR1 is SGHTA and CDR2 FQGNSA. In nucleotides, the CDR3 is TGTGCCAGCAGCGTCAGAGGGGGGAACACTGAAGCTTTCTTT. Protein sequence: CASSVRGGNTEAFF.

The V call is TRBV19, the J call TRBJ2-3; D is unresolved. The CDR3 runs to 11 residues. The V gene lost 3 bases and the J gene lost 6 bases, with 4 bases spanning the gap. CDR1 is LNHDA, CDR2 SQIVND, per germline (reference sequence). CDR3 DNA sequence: TGTGCCAGTAGTATGGTGGATACGCAGTATTTT. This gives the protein CASSMVDTQYF.

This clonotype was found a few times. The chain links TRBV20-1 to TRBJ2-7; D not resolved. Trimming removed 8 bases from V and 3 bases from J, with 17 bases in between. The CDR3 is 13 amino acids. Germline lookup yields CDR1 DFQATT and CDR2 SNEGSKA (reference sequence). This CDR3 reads CSTIRVGYYEQYF. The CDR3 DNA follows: TGCAGTACTATTCGGGTGGGGTACTACGAGCAGTACTTC.

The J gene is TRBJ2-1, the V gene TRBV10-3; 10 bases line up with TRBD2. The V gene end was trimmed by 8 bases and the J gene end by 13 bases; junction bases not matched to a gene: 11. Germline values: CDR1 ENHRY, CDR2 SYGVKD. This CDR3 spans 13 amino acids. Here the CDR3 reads CAIGLSLAGEQFF. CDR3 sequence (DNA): TGTGCCATCGGCCTCAGTCTAGCGGGAGAACAGTTCTTC.

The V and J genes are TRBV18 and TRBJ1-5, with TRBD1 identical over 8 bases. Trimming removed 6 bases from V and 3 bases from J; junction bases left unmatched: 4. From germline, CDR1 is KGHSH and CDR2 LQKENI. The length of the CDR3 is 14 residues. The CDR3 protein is CASSDRGTNQPQHF. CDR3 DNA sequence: TGTGCCAGCTCTGACAGGGGTACCAATCAGCCCCAGCATTTT.

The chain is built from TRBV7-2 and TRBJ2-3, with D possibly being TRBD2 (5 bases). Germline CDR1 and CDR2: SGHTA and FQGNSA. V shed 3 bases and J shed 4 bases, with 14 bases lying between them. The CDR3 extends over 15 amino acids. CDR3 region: CASSFRTSLADTQYF. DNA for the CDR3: TGTGCCAGCAGCTTCCGGACTTCACTAGCAGATACGCAGTATTTT.

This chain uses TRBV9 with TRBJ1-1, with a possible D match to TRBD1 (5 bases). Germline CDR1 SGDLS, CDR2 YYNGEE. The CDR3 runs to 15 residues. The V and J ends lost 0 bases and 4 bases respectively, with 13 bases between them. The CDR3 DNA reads TGTGCCAGCAGCGTAGCCCCGGGGGAGGGCACTGAAGCTTTCTTT. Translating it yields CASSVAPGEGTEAFF.

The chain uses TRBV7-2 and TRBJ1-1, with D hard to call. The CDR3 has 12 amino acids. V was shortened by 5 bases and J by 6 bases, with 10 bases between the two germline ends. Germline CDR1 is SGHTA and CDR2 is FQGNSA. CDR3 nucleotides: TGTGCCAGCAGCCTCTACGACGCTGAAGCTTTCTTT. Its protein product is CASSLYDAEAFF.

CDR3 region: CASSSQGRSSYNEQFF. The DNA of the CDR3 is TGTGCCAGCAGCTCACAGGGGAGGAGCTCCTACAATGAGCAGTTCTTC. V usage is TRBV7-2 and J usage is TRBJ2-1, with D perhaps TRBD1 (7 bases). V was shortened by 4 bases and J by 0 bases, with 13 bases between the two germline ends. The germline gives CDR1 SGHTA, CDR2 FQGNSA. CDR3 size: 16 residues.

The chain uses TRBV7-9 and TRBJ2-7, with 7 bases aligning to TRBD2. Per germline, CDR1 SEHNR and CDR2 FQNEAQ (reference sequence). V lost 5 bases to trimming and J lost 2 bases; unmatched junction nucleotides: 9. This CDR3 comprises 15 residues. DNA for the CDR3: TGTGCCAGCAGCCGCGAGCGGGACGGAGCCTACGAGCAGTACTTC. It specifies CASSRERDGAYEQYF.

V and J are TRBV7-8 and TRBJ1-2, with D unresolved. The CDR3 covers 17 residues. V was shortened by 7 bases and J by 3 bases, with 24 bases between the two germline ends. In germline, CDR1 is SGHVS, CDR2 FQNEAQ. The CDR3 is CASTLKGPWSFDYGYTF. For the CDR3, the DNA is TGTGCCAGCACCCTTAAAGGGCCATGGTCGTTTGACTATGGCTACACCTTC.